One and the same sample provided the 9 T cell receptor beta chains below, sequenced in a study of T cells in Graves' hyperthyroidism and ophthalmopathy. The CDR3 regions of TCR beta were amplified from RNA transcripts. First-round RT-PCR with HTBI primers amplified the TCR CDR3 region. TCRdb itself ran the multiplex PCR reads through MiXCR, one entry per CDR3 protein. The table lists approximately 330,000 distinct CDR3 sequences, over 20% of them singletons. What was sequenced was blood. The source is a woman in her forties or fifties with Graves' hyperthyroidism.

The V and J genes are TRBV5-1 and TRBJ2-5; 8 bases are shared with TRBD1. This CDR3 is 15 amino acids long. Germline V gives CDR1 SGHRS, CDR2 YFSETQ. V trimming: 2 bases; J trimming: 4 bases; junction bases outside the gene matches: 7. The CDR3 DNA reads as TGCGCCAGCAGCTTCGGTGATCAGGGGGCAGAGACCCAGTACTTC. This encodes CASSFGDQGAETQYF.

This clonotype was found once. The junction shows a germline mismatch at one end, possibly a read error. V is TRBV11-2 and J is TRBJ1-2; TRBD1 agrees at 7 bases. Per the germline V gene, CDR1 is SGHAT and CDR2 is FQNNGV. CDR3 length: 13 amino acids. The CDR3 nucleotides read TGTGCCAGCGGCTACACAGGGGACTATGGCTACATCTTC. It codes for CASGYTGDYGYIF.

This clonotype was observed many times. The gene calls are TRBV20-1 and TRBJ2-3; 7 bases fit TRBD1. The CDR3 loop spans 14 amino acids. The trim removed 1 base at V and 3 bases at J, leaving 4 bases unmatched. CDR1 is DFQATT and CDR2 is SNEGSKA in the germline V gene (reference sequence). The CDR3 loop is CSARGRGWTDTQYF. CDR3 in DNA: TGCAGTGCTAGAGGCAGGGGGTGGACAGATACGCAGTATTTT.

This clonotype was counted at least ten times. The chain has TRBV5-1 and TRBJ2-5; D is undetermined. CDR1 and CDR2 (germline): SGHRS, YFSETQ. The CDR3 runs 11 residues. Trimming removed 2 bases at V and 3 bases at J, with 2 bases between. This chain's CDR3 is CASSFKETQYF. The CDR3 DNA sequence: TGCGCCAGCAGCTTTAAAGAGACCCAGTACTTC. Full variable domain (remainder filled in from reference TRBV5-1 and TRBJ2-5): KAGVTQTPRYLIKTRGQQVTLSCSPISGHRSVSWYQQTPGQGLQFLFEYFSETQRNKGNFPGRFSGRQFSNSRSEMNVSTLELGDSALYLCASSFKETQYFGPGTRLLVL.

A few counts support this clonotype. The chain links TRBV10-3 to TRBJ2-3, with 7 bases identical to TRBD2. V lost 9 bases to trimming and J lost 3 bases; unmatched junction nucleotides: 6. The CDR3 extends over 13 amino acids. CDR1 is ENHRY, CDR2 SYGVKD, per germline. In DNA form, the CDR3 reads TGTGCCATAAGGGGCGGGGGAACAGATACGCAGTATTTT. As protein: CAIRGGGTDTQYF.

This clonotype was seen ten or more times. The rearrangement joins TRBV28 to TRBJ1-5; perhaps TRBD1 as D (5 bases). Germline V gene lookup returns CDR1 MDHEN and CDR2 SYDVKM. Trimming cost V 5 bases and J 4 bases, with 15 bases left between them. The length of the CDR3 is 15 residues. The CDR3 loop reads CASSVGHTLNQPQHF. The CDR3 nucleotides are TGTGCCAGCAGTGTAGGACATACCCTTAATCAGCCCCAGCATTTT.

This chain uses TRBV28 with TRBJ2-5; 9 nucleotides align to TRBD2. V lost 1 base to trimming and J lost 3 bases; unmatched junction nucleotides: 6. The CDR3 is 16 residues long. From germline, CDR1 is MDHEN and CDR2 SYDVKM. CDR3 sequence: CASSLYLAGRKETQYF. CDR3 DNA sequence: TGTGCCAGCAGTTTATATCTAGCGGGACGCAAAGAGACCCAGTACTTC.

This clonotype was detected only a few times. The chain links TRBV30 to TRBJ1-2, with D tentatively TRBD1 (6 bases). Deletions cut 1 base from V and 4 bases from J, with 10 bases between. CDR1 GTSNPN and CDR2 SVGIG come from the germline V gene (reference sequence). The CDR3 runs to 13 residues. The CDR3 sequence is CAWSDGGPYGYTF. The DNA of the CDR3 is TGTGCCTGGAGTGACGGGGGCCCCTATGGCTACACCTTC.

Notes on this clonotype: A much larger clonotype is one base distant, so this may be a read error. The V call is TRBV28, the J call TRBJ1-5; D is unresolved. The CDR3 has 12 amino acids. The germline CDR1 and CDR2 sequences are MDHEN and SYDVKM. V was trimmed by 5 bases and J by 0 bases, leaving 2 bases between them. CDR3 DNA sequence: TGTGCCAGCAGTGCTAGCAATCAGCCCCAGCATTTT. It codes for CASSASNQPQHF.